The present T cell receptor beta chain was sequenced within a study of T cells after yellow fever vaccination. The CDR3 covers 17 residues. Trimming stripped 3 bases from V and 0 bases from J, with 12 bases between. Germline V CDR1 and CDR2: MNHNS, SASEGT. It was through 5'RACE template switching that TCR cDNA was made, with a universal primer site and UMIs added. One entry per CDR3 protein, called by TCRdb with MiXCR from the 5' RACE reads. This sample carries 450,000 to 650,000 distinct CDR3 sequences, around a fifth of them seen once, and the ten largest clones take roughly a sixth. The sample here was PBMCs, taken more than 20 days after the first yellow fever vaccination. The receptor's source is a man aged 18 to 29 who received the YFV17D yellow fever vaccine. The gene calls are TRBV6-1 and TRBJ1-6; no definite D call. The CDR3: CASSEAGSSSYNSPLHF. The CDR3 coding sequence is TGTGCCAGCAGTGAGGCAGGTTCGAGCTCCTATAATTCACCCCTCCACTTT.